This T cell receptor beta chain was observed in a study of T cell responses to AZD1222 COVID-19 vaccine. The repertoire was sequenced with immunoSEQ multiplex PCR; TCRdb's copy has only in-frame clones and lacks some. The data contain hundreds of thousands of clones, roughly 91% of them singletons. Study observations and caveats: Once two AZD1222 doses were given, Spike-specific TCR breadth and depth went up. Among the donors, most were white British and more were female, and clonal diversity was possibly underestimated. Only six people who got AZD1222 tested seropositive at baseline.

On this clone: What it binds is not known.

CDR3 length: 14 residues. The germline V and J ends were trimmed by 4 bases and 5 bases, with 15 bases remaining between them. Germline CDR1 reads SQVTM; CDR2 reads ANQGSEA. V is TRBV29-1 and J is TRBJ1-5, with D possibly being TRBD1 (5 bases). Specimen: peripheral blood, collected on day 0 of MenACWY control vaccination. The source of this sequence is an adult in good health. CDR3 coding DNA: TGCAGCGTTGTCTCCGGGGACCGGGATCAGCCCCAGCATTTT. This encodes CSVVSGDRDQPQHF.